This T cell receptor (beta chain) was observed in a study of blood T cell repertoires in COVID-19. Study summary: COVID-19 samples collected from the United States, Italy and Spain covered acute and convalescent phases. Sample material is recorded as cDNA or gDNA derived from T cells, B-cell-depleted T cells, or PBMCs.

V lost 8 bases and J 8 bases, leaving 15 bases between the germline ends. The V gene's germline CDR1 is LNHDA and CDR2 SQIVND (reference sequence). The CDR3 has 13 amino acids. In the study's own analysis: Quantification of nucleated cells was approximated via reference gene primer amplification. Profiling relied on immunoSEQ multiplex PCR, and the TCRdb table lists in-frame clones only, not all of them. V and J calls and clone size come straight from that table; D and trimming were deduced from the DNA. The sample contains under 200,000 clones, around 85% of which appear only once. This TCR derives from a man in his 70s with active or convalescent COVID-19. What was sequenced was peripheral blood. The gene calls are TRBV19 and TRBJ1-4; maybe TRBD1 (5 bases). CDR3 in amino acids: CASGAGKGEKLFF. The CDR3 coding sequence is TGTGCCAGTGGGGCGGGGAAAGGGGAAAAACTGTTTTTT.